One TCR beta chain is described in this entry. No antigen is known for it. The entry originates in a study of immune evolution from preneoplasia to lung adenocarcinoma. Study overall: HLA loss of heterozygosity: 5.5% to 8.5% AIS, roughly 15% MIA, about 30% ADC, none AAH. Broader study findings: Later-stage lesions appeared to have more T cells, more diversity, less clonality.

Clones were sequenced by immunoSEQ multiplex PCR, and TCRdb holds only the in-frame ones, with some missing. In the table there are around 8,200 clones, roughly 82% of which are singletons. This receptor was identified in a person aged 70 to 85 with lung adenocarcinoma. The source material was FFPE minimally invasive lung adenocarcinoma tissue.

The CDR3 DNA follows: TGTGCCAGCAGCACAAACAGGGGTTCACCCCTCCACTTT. This translates into CASSTNRGSPLHF. The chain joins TRBV7-8 to TRBJ1-6; 7 bases fit TRBD1. J lost 9 bases, V lost 5 bases, and 4 bases had no gene match. Germline CDR1 reads SGHVS; CDR2 reads FQNEAQ. The CDR3 is made up of 13 amino acids.